These T cell receptor beta chains were read from a single sample in a study of regulatory dendritic cells for organ transplantation. Only in-frame clones appear in the TCRdb table, and some are missing; sequencing was by immunoSEQ multiplex PCR. This sample has tens of thousands of clones, with approximately 80% found just once. The material sequenced was naive CD4+ T cells from blood. These receptor sequences come from a human donor in good health. Both conserved end residues are part of each CDR3. A D gene is named only where the DNA matches it firmly. The size of a clone is reported for some rows only, either as once, few or many, or as a class for expanded clones.

v_gene	d_gene	abundance	j_gene	CDR3nt	CDR3aa
TRBV5-1	TRBD1	-	TRBJ2-1	TGCGCCAGCAGCTTCCCGGGACAGAGCTACAATGAGCAGTTCTTC	CASSFPGQSYNEQFF
TRBV5-1	TRBD1	-	TRBJ2-4	TGCGCCAGCAGCTCACAGGGGGCCGAAAACATTCAGTACTTC	CASSSQGAENIQYF
TRBV7-9	TRBD1	-	TRBJ2-7	TGTGCCAGCAGCTTAGTGGGGACAGGGAGAAATCTCGAGCAGTACTTC	CASSLVGTGRNLEQYF
TRBV25-1	TRBD2	-	TRBJ2-1	TGCGCCAGGGGCGGGGGGCCCAATGAGCAGTTCTTC	CARGGGPNEQFF
TRBV7-7	TRBD2	-	TRBJ2-5	TGTGCTAGCAGCCCGACGGGACTAGGGGAGACCCAGTACTTC	CASSPTGLGETQYF
TRBV2	TRBD1	-	TRBJ1-1	TGTGCCAGCAGTACAGGGGCCCGGAACACTGAAGCTTTCTTT	CASSTGARNTEAFF
TRBV15	TRBD1	-	TRBJ2-5	TGTGCCACCAGCAGACCCGGGACAGGGGAGACCCAGTACTTC	CATSRPGTGETQYF
TRBV19	-	once	TRBJ2-6	TGTGCCAGTAGTGGGCGAGTCGAGGGGGCCAACGTCCTGACTTTC	CASSGRVEGANVLTF
TRBV5-8	TRBD1	-	TRBJ1-3	TGTGCCAGCAGCGCCCGGGACAGGGGAAACACCATATATTTT	CASSARDRGNTIYF
TRBV18	-	-	TRBJ1-4	TGTGCCAGCTCACCACAGGAGTTCACTAATGAAAAACTGTTTTTT	CASSPQEFTNEKLFF
TRBV6-6	-	-	TRBJ2-1	TGTGCCAGCAGTTTTGCGGAGGGCAATGAGCAGTTCTTC	CASSFAEGNEQFF
TRBV6-1	TRBD1	-	TRBJ2-1	TGTGCCAGCAGGAACCCCGGGACAGGGACCAATGAGCAGTTCTTC	CASRNPGTGTNEQFF
TRBV5-1	-	-	TRBJ1-2	TGCGCCAGCAGCCCGTCGACAGGCTCCTGGTATGGCTACACCTTC	CASSPSTGSWYGYTF
TRBV4-3	-	-	TRBJ1-2	TGCGCCAGCAGCCCTTCGGGAGGGACGCTCTATGGCTACACCTTC	CASSPSGGTLYGYTF
TRBV7-9	-	-	TRBJ2-3	TGTGCCAGCAGCCCTAGGACTCACATTAGCACAGATACGCAGTATTTT	CASSPRTHISTDTQYF
TRBV9	TRBD2	-	TRBJ2-1	TGTGCCAGCAGCGTAGAAGTAGCGGGGGGGCCGGCCTACAATGAGCAGTTCTTC	CASSVEVAGGPAYNEQFF
TRBV29-1	TRBD2	-	TRBJ2-5	TGCAGCGTTGAGGCGACTAGCGGGGGGGCGAGAGAGACCCAGTACTTC	CSVEATSGGARETQYF
TRBV9	-	few	TRBJ1-4	TGTGCCAGCAGCGTAGGACGCGGGGGAGGAAATGAAAAACTGTTTTTT	CASSVGRGGGNEKLFF
TRBV5-5	-	-	TRBJ2-5	TGTGCCAGCAGCTCCAGACAGCTAGAGACCCAGTACTTC	CASSSRQLETQYF
TRBV6-1	TRBD1	-	TRBJ1-6	TGTGCCAGCAGCCCCGGGACAGATAATTCACCCCTCCACTTT	CASSPGTDNSPLHF
TRBV7-8	-	once	TRBJ2-7	TGTGCCAGCAGCTGGGAGAACTACGAGCAGTACTTC	CASSWENYEQYF
TRBV2	TRBD1	-	TRBJ1-2	TGTGCCAGCAGTTTTCAGGGTGGTACATCAGGGGGGAATCCCTATGGCTACACCTTC	CASSFQGGTSGGNPYGYTF
TRBV2	-	-	TRBJ1-1	TGTGCCAGCAGTGGAGGGGTAGGCGGGGGGCGAACTGAAGCTTTCTTT	CASSGGVGGGRTEAFF
TRBV7-9	-	-	TRBJ1-6	TGTGCCAGCAGCGAGGATTGGCCGGCGAGAAATTCACCCCTCCACTTT	CASSEDWPARNSPLHF
TRBV2	-	few	TRBJ2-2	TGTGCCAGCAGTGCGTCAGGACAGCCTCGGACCGGGGAGCTGTTTTTT	CASSASGQPRTGELFF
TRBV6-1	-	few	TRBJ2-5	TGTGCCAGCAGACTCGGGGAGACCCAGTACTTC	CASRLGETQYF
TRBV5-4	-	-	TRBJ2-7	TGTGCCAGCAGCCCCGAGGGGGGGGCTTACGAGCAGTACTTC	CASSPEGGAYEQYF
TRBV6-1	TRBD1	-	TRBJ1-5	TGTGCCAGCAGCTTGGACAGGGCGGAACAGCCCCAGCATTTT	CASSLDRAEQPQHF
TRBV5-6	-	-	TRBJ1-6	TGTGCCAGCAGCTTGTTCCAAGGACAGACCTATAATTCACCCCTCCACTTT	CASSLFQGQTYNSPLHF
TRBV19	TRBD2	-	TRBJ2-3	TGTGCCAGTAGTTTAGGACTAGCGGGGTACACAGATACGCAGTATTTT	CASSLGLAGYTDTQYF
TRBV7-8	TRBD2	once	TRBJ2-1	TGTGCCAGCAGCCGCGGGGGGCGGTCTGAGCAGTTCTTC	CASSRGGRSEQFF
TRBV19	-	-	TRBJ1-5	TGTGCCAGTAGAGCACAGCCGTCTGGTAGCAATCAGCCCCAGCATTTT	CASRAQPSGSNQPQHF
TRBV4-1	TRBD2	once	TRBJ2-4	TGCGCCAGCAGCCAAGGGCTAGCGGGGGGGCGGGCCAAAAACATTCAGTACTTC	CASSQGLAGGRAKNIQYF
TRBV19	TRBD1	-	TRBJ2-7	TGTGCCAGTAGTACCTCCGGGACAGGGACCGAGCAGTACTTC	CASSTSGTGTEQYF
TRBV4-1	TRBD1	-	TRBJ2-4	TGCGCCAGCAGCCAACCTCGGACAGGGACTCCCAAAAACATTCAGTACTTC	CASSQPRTGTPKNIQYF
TRBV6-4	TRBD1	-	TRBJ2-4	TGTGCCAGCATCCCTGGGACAGTTTTAGCCAAAAACATTCAGTACTTC	CASIPGTVLAKNIQYF
TRBV7-2	TRBD1	-	TRBJ2-5	TGTGCCAGCAGCAAGGGACAGGGGAGAGAGACCCAGTACTTC	CASSKGQGRETQYF
TRBV9	-	-	TRBJ1-6	TGTGCCAGCAGCGTAGTACCTGAGGGCAATTCACCCCTCCACTTT	CASSVVPEGNSPLHF
TRBV9	TRBD2	-	TRBJ2-1	TGTGCCAGCAGCGTAGCAGGGGGAGCGGGGGGCCTTTACAATGAGCAGTTCTTC	CASSVAGGAGGLYNEQFF
TRBV13	TRBD2	-	TRBJ2-2	TGTGCCAGCAGCTTCCAAGGGCTAGCGGGGGTCTCGTCGCTGTTTTTT	CASSFQGLAGVSSLFF
TRBV9	-	-	TRBJ1-2	TGTGCCAGCAGCCCCAGAGAGGGGGTTTATGGCTACACCTTC	CASSPREGVYGYTF
TRBV7-8	-	-	TRBJ2-5	TGTGCCAGCAGCTCCCTTTCGGCGGGGAAGACCCAGTACTTC	CASSSLSAGKTQYF
TRBV4-1	-	-	TRBJ2-3	TGCGCCAGCAGCCACCCTCCGGGTGCCGCTAGCACAGATACGCAGTATTTT	CASSHPPGAASTDTQYF
TRBV25-1	-	-	TRBJ2-7	TGTGCCAGCAGGGGCCACGAGCAGTACTTC	CASRGHEQYF
TRBV5-1	-	-	TRBJ1-4	TGCGCCAGCAGCTTGGCCTTTAATGAAAAACTGTTTTTT	CASSLAFNEKLFF
TRBV11-3	-	-	TRBJ1-1	TGTGCCAGCACAATGACAGGGAACACTGAAGCTTTCTTT	CASTMTGNTEAFF
TRBV5-4	-	few	TRBJ1-2	TGTGCCAGCAGCCCGAGAGTCACCACTAACTATGGCTACACCTTC	CASSPRVTTNYGYTF